Listed below are T cell receptor beta chains from one sample, sequenced in a study of blood T cell repertoires in COVID-19. The table came from immunoSEQ multiplex PCR; TCRdb's copy has only in-frame clones and leaves some out. Counted here are about 380,000 clones, approximately 89% occurring once; the ten biggest clones make up roughly 1.4%. Sequenced input: PBMCs or T cells enriched from blood (not recorded which). The receptors derive from a man younger than 40 who had recovered from COVID-19. Both conserved end residues are part of each CDR3.

V: TRBV7-9; CDR3: CASSLQGAPGNTIYF
V: TRBV9; CDR3: CASSVGGGNTIYF
V: TRBV27; CDR3: CASSSRGLDEKLFF
V: TRBV7-6; CDR3: CASSLRTGSTGNTIYF
V: TRBV7-9; CDR3: CASSSPGQGIHFSGNTIYF
V: TRBV27; CDR3: CASSPWGGRWYEQYF
V: TRBV10-1; CDR3: CASSRTGTGNEQYF
V: TRBV12-3/TRBV12-4; CDR3: CASRETGIETQYF
V: TRBV7-2; CDR3: CASSPDGIGSYNSPLHF
V: TRBV5-1; CDR3: CASSLEGTSNQPQHF
V: TRBV29-1; CDR3: CSVDGGGGSYNEQFF
V: TRBV7-9; CDR3: CASSLALGQGSTDTQYF
V: TRBV12-3/TRBV12-4; CDR3: CASSRGGNQPQHF
V: TRBV5-1; CDR3: CASSLASGGRTDTQYF
V: TRBV24-1; CDR3: CAASDLLGASTEAFF
V: TRBV10-3; CDR3: CAAEDRGVYGYTF
V: TRBV12-5; CDR3: CASVPGVSSNYGYTF
V: TRBV29-1; CDR3: CSVVQETQYF
V: TRBV19; CDR3: CASSTDRSDTEAFF
V: TRBV6-4; CDR3: CASRVQGSANTEAFF
V: TRBV5-1; CDR3: CASSSTGSGNTIYF
V: TRBV25-1; CDR3: CASSARSSTYNSPLHF
V: TRBV19; CDR3: CASSHGVQTLVSEAFF
V: TRBV9; CDR3: CASGPGTGGGYTF
V: TRBV5-1; CDR3: CASSAGVAPSGANVLTF
V: TRBV7-9; CDR3: CASSPSGVSYGYTF
V: TRBV10-3; CDR3: CAISDDRGKGNQPQHF
V: TRBV3-1/TRBV3-2; CDR3: CASSQGQGSYEQYF
V: TRBV27; CDR3: CATLPSPGANVLTF
V: TRBV30; CDR3: CAWSVGQGGGYTF
V: TRBV24-1; CDR3: CATSDSGLQETQYF
V: TRBV30; CDR3: CAWSSSRGLYGYTF
V: TRBV4-1; CDR3: CASSQVLHRNSPLHF
V: TRBV7-6; CDR3: CASSPAPAGTGNQPQHF
V: TRBV29-1; CDR3: CSVVSDTNYGYTF
V: TRBV16; CDR3: CASSQSRGRKDTQYF
V: TRBV9; CDR3: CASSVSPGIQETQYF
V: TRBV30; CDR3: CAWTRHENQPQHF
V: TRBV19; CDR3: CASSIQVAGTGNTIYF
V: TRBV5-5; CDR3: CASSLYSTSNSGNTIYF
V: TRBV18; CDR3: CASSPGTDRTYEQYF
V: TRBV29-1; CDR3: CSIEGQGAANTEAFF
V: TRBV13; CDR3: CASSPRGQAYTEAFF
V: TRBV29-1; CDR3: CSVFPEGEANYGYTF
V: TRBV6-5; CDR3: CASSRQGGGQPQHF
V: TRBV19; CDR3: CASSIYLGPYQPQHF
V: TRBV14; CDR3: CASSQGGTGELFF
V: TRBV15; CDR3: CATSRDRIGGTEAFF
V: TRBV24-1; CDR3: CATSDRTSGGRNEQFF